The rows below give T cell receptor beta chains drawn from one sample of a study of metastatic and nonmetastatic thyroid tumors. With MiXCR, TCRdb reprocessed the PCR reads. This repertoire shows approximately 31,000 clones, more than 15% found once; its top ten account for roughly 10%. Sequencing was done on a sample of blood. The receptors shown here come from a female donor with papillary thyroid cancer or a benign thyroid nodule (not recorded which). Some clones in this sample may be carry-over from other donors' samples. CDR3s include the opening cysteine and the closing phenylalanine or tryptophan. A D gene is named only where the DNA matches it firmly. Not all rows give a size; the values are once, few, many and, for expanded clones, a class.

TRBV5-4	TRBJ1-1	NA	few	CASSAGPLNTEAFF	TGTGCCAGCAGCGCCGGGCCGCTGAACACTGAAGCTTTCTTT
TRBV7-2	TRBJ2-7	TRBD1	NA	CASSETGAEQYF	TGTGCCAGCAGCGAGACAGGGGCCGAGCAGTACTTC
TRBV7-9	TRBJ1-2	NA	many	CASSLAGQFNYGYTF	TGTGCCAGCAGCTTAGCCGGACAGTTTAACTATGGCTACACCTTC
TRBV7-8	TRBJ1-5	TRBD1	NA	CASSPRPDRADQPQHF	TGTGCCAGCAGCCCCAGACCGGACAGGGCCGATCAGCCCCAGCATTTT
TRBV4-1	TRBJ2-3	NA	many	CASSQRRVADTQYF	TGCGCCAGCAGCCAACGAAGAGTGGCAGATACGCAGTATTTT
TRBV20-1	TRBJ1-1	TRBD1	NA	CSARGTGLAEAFF	TGCAGTGCTAGGGGGACAGGACTCGCTGAAGCTTTCTTT
TRBV9	TRBJ2-1	TRBD2	many	CASSVIPLAADPSGNEQFF	TGTGCCAGCAGCGTCATACCCCTAGCGGCAGACCCCTCGGGTAATGAGCAGTTCTTC
TRBV18	TRBJ2-5	TRBD2	many	CASSPGLAQQRKETQYF	TGTGCCAGCTCACCGGGACTAGCGCAACAGAGAAAAGAGACCCAGTACTTC
TRBV6-1	TRBJ1-4	TRBD1	many	CASSEGRTGSNEKLFF	TGTGCCAGCAGTGAAGGCCGGACAGGATCTAATGAAAAACTGTTTTTT
TRBV10-3	TRBJ2-1	NA	NA	CAPAEELANYNEQFF	TGTGCCCCGGCGGAGGAACTAGCTAACTACAATGAGCAGTTCTTC
TRBV24-1	TRBJ1-2	TRBD1	many	CATSDRIQGASGYTF	TGTGCCACCAGTGACCGAATCCAGGGGGCGAGTGGCTACACCTTC
TRBV20-1	TRBJ2-5	TRBD2	many	CSAQTSGGGETQYF	TGCAGTGCTCAGACTAGCGGGGGCGGGGAGACCCAGTACTTC
TRBV15	TRBJ2-7	NA	many	CATSRNRVGYEQYF	TGTGCCACCAGCAGAAACAGGGTTGGGTACGAGCAGTACTTC
TRBV6-2/TRBV6-3	TRBJ2-3	NA	many	CASSYGQFVTDTQYF	TGTGCCAGCAGTTATGGGCAATTCGTCACAGATACGCAGTATTTT
TRBV5-1	TRBJ2-1	TRBD2	many	CASSWLAGVPSSYNEQFF	TGCGCCAGCAGCTGGCTAGCGGGAGTTCCTAGCTCCTACAATGAGCAGTTCTTC
TRBV10-3	TRBJ1-2	NA	many	CAISESRESDTF	TGTGCCATCAGTGAGTCGCGAGAGTCCGATACCTTC
TRBV6-1	TRBJ1-1	NA	few	CTSTSQGSENTEAFF	TGTACCAGCACCTCCCAAGGGTCAGAGAACACTGAAGCTTTCTTT
TRBV18	TRBJ1-3	NA	NA	CASSPNGSGNTIYF	TGTGCCAGCTCACCCAATGGCTCTGGAAACACCATATATTTT
TRBV7-3	TRBJ2-5	TRBD1	NA	CASSLTSARGCETQYF	TGTGCCAGCAGCCTAACTTCCGCCAGGGGGTGTGAGACCCAGTACTTC
TRBV6-1	TRBJ2-1	TRBD2	many	CASSEEGGGASEQFF	TGTGCCAGCAGTGAAGAGGGCGGGGGGGCCTCTGAGCAGTTCTTC
TRBV27	TRBJ1-4	NA	medium-sized	CASSLHEKLFF	TGTGCCAGCAGTTTACATGAAAAACTGTTTTTT
TRBV5-1	TRBJ2-2	TRBD1	NA	CASTNLGQGNTGDLFF	TGCGCCAGCACGAACCTAGGACAGGGGAACACCGGGGATCTGTTTTTT
TRBV28	TRBJ1-2	NA	NA	CASTPGGIYGYTF	TGTGCCAGCACCCCGGGAGGGATTTATGGCTACACCTTC
TRBV7-2	TRBJ1-5	NA	many	CASSLEGPNQPQHF	TGTGCCAGCAGCTTAGAGGGGCCAAATCAGCCCCAGCATTTT
TRBV18	TRBJ1-1	NA	many	CASSPRGIMNTEAFF	TGTGCCAGCTCCCCACGGGGGATAATGAACACTGAAGCTTTCTTT
TRBV11-3	TRBJ2-7	TRBD1	many	CASSLRDRPYEQYF	TGTGCCAGCAGCTTACGGGACAGACCCTACGAGCAGTACTTC
TRBV3-1	TRBJ2-1	NA	many	CASSKEGGEQLF	TGTGCCAGCAGCAAGGAGGGGGGTGAGCAGCTCTTC
TRBV6-2/TRBV6-3	TRBJ2-6	NA	few	CASSDNSGANVLTF	TGTGCCAGCAGTGACAACTCTGGGGCCAACGTCCTGACTTTC
TRBV11-2	TRBJ2-1	NA	many	CASSLEFSPGSVGNEQFF	TGTGCCAGCAGCTTAGAGTTTTCACCGGGCTCGGTAGGGAATGAGCAGTTCTTC
TRBV7-3	TRBJ2-1	NA	many	CASSLSGSEQFF	TGTGCCAGCAGCTTATCCGGGTCTGAGCAGTTCTTC
TRBV5-1	TRBJ2-7	NA	medium-sized	CASSLAGMDEQYF	TGCGCCAGCAGCTTGGCAGGCATGGACGAGCAGTACTTC
TRBV20-1	TRBJ1-3	TRBD1	many	CSARRDRGNTIYF	TGCAGTGCTAGGAGGGACAGGGGAAACACCATATATTTT
TRBV6-2/TRBV6-3	TRBJ2-3	NA	NA	CASLRGEAGWPWGTDTQYF	TGTGCCAGCCTACGAGGGGAGGCGGGGTGGCCTTGGGGCACAGATACGCAGTATTTT
TRBV6-6	TRBJ1-3	NA	medium-sized	CASSYSHAQVSGNTIYF	TGTGCCAGCAGTTACTCCCACGCCCAGGTCTCTGGAAACACCATATATTTT
TRBV10-3	TRBJ1-2	NA	many	CAIRSGVANYGYTF	TGTGCCATCAGATCAGGGGTTGCTAACTATGGCTACACCTTC
TRBV6-1	TRBJ1-5	NA	few	CASSSTTDPNQPQHF	TGTGCCAGCAGTTCGACGACAGACCCTAATCAGCCCCAGCATTTT
TRBV5-1	TRBJ2-1	NA	many	CASSPRPVEGPYNEQFF	TGCGCCAGCAGCCCAAGGCCGGTGGAGGGCCCTTACAATGAGCAGTTCTTC
TRBV7-2	TRBJ2-7	NA	NA	CASSLVGGRDEQYF	TGTGCCAGCAGCTTAGTCGGGGGGCGGGATGAGCAGTACTTC
TRBV13	TRBJ2-7	NA	once	CASSLTAGVQYF	TGTGCCAGCAGCTTGACGGCGGGCGTGCAGTACTTC
TRBV12-3/TRBV12-4	TRBJ2-7	NA	medium-sized	CASSKRTESYEQYF	TGTGCCAGCAGTAAACGGACGGAGTCCTACGAGCAGTACTTC
TRBV6-5	TRBJ1-5	NA	medium-sized	CASSYRGDQPQHF	TGTGCCAGCAGTTACAGGGGGGATCAGCCCCAGCATTTT
TRBV5-1	TRBJ1-1	NA	NA	CASSTKVGGRTEAFF	TGCGCCAGCAGCACCAAAGTAGGGGGGCGAACTGAAGCTTTCTTT
TRBV6-1	TRBJ1-4	TRBD1	NA	CASSRDSGKLFF	TGTGCCAGCAGTAGGGACAGTGGAAAACTGTTTTTT
TRBV2	TRBJ2-7	NA	few	CASESGLTGSFF	TGTGCCAGCGAGTCGGGCCTTACCGGTTCCTTCTTC
TRBV6-9	TRBJ1-1	NA	many	CASSSSSGQGAVWCFAEAFF	NA
TRBV4-2	TRBJ2-7	TRBD2	many	CASSQDPSGGAYEQYF	TGTGCCAGCAGCCAAGATCCCAGCGGGGGGGCCTACGAGCAGTACTTC
TRBV20-1	TRBJ1-2	NA	many	CSARKGMGGYTF	TGCAGTGCTAGAAAGGGGATGGGTGGCTACACCTTC
TRBV6-5	TRBJ2-7	NA	NA	CASSYSGGTSSYEQYF	TGTGCCAGCAGTTATTCCGGCGGGACGAGCTCCTACGAGCAGTACTTC
TRBV7-3	TRBJ2-2	TRBD1	many	CASSPDRETGELFF	TGTGCCAGCAGCCCTGACAGGGAAACCGGGGAGCTGTTTTTT
TRBV4-1	TRBJ1-4	NA	NA	CASSQVKGNNEKLFF	TGCGCCAGCAGCCAAGTTAAAGGAAATAATGAAAAACTGTTTTTT
TRBV20-1	TRBJ2-7	TRBD2	once	CSARDGEREVYEQYF	TGCAGTGCTAGAGATGGGGAGCGGGAGGTCTACGAGCAGTACTTC
TRBV6-1	TRBJ1-6	NA	many	CASTWGRTGSTLHF	TGTGCCAGTACATGGGGGAGGACTGGGAGTACCCTCCACTTT
TRBV4-1	TRBJ2-5	NA	many	CASTVQFGQETQYF	TGCGCCAGCACGGTACAGTTTGGCCAAGAGACCCAGTACTTC
TRBV18	TRBJ2-1	TRBD2	many	CASSPSGSFYEQFF	TGTGCCAGCTCACCAAGCGGGAGTTTCTATGAGCAGTTCTTC
TRBV18	TRBJ1-5	NA	many	CASSPARDSNQPQHF	TGTGCCAGCTCACCAGCCAGGGACAGCAATCAGCCCCAGCATTTT
TRBV28	TRBJ2-7	TRBD1	medium-sized	CASSYSRAGGVYEQYF	TGTGCCAGCAGTTACAGTAGGGCAGGGGGTGTCTACGAGCAGTACTTC
TRBV5-5	TRBJ1-1	NA	many	CASSSAWDRVTEAFF	TGTGCCAGCAGCTCCGCCTGGGACCGCGTCACTGAAGCTTTCTTT
TRBV12-3/TRBV12-4	TRBJ1-3	NA	many	CASSLGGKRTIYF	TGTGCCAGCAGTTTAGGAGGTAAACGCACCATATATTTT
TRBV5-1	TRBJ2-1	NA	many	CASSLAHGDNEQFF	TGCGCCAGCAGCTTGGCCCACGGGGACAATGAGCAGTTCTTC